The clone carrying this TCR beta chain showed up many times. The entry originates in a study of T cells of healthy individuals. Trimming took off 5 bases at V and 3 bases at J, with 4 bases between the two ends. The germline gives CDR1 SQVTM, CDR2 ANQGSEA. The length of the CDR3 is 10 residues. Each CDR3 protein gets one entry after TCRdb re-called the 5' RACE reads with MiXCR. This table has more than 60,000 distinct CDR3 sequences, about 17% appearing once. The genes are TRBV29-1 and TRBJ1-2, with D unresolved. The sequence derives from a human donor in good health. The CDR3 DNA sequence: TGCAGCGTTCATGACTATGGCTACACCTTC. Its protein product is CSVHDYGYTF.